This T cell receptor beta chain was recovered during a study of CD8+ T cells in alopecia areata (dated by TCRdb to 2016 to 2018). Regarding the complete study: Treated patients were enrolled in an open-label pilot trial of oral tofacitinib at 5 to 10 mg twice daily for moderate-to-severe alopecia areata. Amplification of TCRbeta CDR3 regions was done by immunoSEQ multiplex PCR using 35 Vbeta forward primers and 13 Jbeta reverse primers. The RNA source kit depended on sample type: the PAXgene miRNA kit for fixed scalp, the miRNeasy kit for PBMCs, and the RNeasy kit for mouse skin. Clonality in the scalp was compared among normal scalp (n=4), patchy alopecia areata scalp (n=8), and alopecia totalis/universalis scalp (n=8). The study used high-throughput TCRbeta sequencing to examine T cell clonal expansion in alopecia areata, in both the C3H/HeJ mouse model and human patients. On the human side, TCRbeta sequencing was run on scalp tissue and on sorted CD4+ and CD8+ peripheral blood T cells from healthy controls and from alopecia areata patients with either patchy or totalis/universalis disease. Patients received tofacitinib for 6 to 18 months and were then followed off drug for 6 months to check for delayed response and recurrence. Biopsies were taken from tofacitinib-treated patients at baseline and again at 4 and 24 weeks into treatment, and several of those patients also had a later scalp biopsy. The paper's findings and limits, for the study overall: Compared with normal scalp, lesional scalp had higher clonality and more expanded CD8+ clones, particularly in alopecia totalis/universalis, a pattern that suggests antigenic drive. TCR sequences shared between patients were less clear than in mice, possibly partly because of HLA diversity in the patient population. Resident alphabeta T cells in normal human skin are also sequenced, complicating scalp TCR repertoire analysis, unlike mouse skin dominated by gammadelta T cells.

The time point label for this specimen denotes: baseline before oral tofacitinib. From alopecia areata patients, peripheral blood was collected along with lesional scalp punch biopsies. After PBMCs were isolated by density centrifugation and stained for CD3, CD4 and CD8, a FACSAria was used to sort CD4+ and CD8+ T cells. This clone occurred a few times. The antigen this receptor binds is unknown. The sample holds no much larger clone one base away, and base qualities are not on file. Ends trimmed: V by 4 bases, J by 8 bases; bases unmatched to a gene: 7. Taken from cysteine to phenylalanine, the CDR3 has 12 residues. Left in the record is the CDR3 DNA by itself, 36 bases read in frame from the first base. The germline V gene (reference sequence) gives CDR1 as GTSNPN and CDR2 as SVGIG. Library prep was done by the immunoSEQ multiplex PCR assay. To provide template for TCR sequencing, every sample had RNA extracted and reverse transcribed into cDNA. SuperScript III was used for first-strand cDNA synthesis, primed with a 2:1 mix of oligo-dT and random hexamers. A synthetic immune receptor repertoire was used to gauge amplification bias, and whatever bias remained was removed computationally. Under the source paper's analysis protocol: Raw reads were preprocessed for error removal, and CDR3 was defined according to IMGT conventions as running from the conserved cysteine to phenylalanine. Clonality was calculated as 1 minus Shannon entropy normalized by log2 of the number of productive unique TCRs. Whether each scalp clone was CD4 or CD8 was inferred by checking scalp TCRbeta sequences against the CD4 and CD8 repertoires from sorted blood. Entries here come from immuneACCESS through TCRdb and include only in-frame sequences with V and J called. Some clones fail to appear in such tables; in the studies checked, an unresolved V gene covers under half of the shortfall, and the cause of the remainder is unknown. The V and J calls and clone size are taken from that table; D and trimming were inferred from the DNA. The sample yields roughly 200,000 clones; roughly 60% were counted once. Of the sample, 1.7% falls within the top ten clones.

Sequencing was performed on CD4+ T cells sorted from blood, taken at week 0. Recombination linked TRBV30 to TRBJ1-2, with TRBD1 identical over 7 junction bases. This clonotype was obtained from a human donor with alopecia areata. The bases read TGTGCCTGGATGGGACAGCGGGGAGGCTACACCTTC. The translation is CAWMGQRGGYTF.